This paragraph covers one TCR beta chain sequence. The antigen this receptor binds is unknown. No base qualities exist here, and no much larger clone lies one base off it. This entry belongs to a study of control samples from healthy donors and cancer patients (dated by TCRdb to about 2020). Inclusive of the bounding cysteine and phenylalanine, the CDR3 is 16 residues long. The entry retains the CDR3 DNA only, 48 bases that are in frame from base 1. At the junction V is shortened by 0 bases and J by 5 bases; bases outside the gene matches: 6. In the germline V gene (reference sequence), CDR1 corresponds to SGHNT and CDR2 to YYREEE. The library was made by the immunoSEQ multiplex PCR assay. As stored in TCRdb, this immuneACCESS dataset retains in-frame rearrangements with V and J assigned. A fraction of the clones does not appear; measured against another copy, unresolved V genes explain less than half of the discrepancy, and the remainder lacks a known reason. The sample table lists about 70,000 clones, over 75% of them with a count of one. The top ten clones comprise 2% to 2.5% of the sample.

This chain is built from TRBV5-4 and TRBJ2-5, with 11 central nucleotides matching TRBD2. The TCR originated in a woman aged 45-65 years with head and neck cancer. The sample comprised PBMCs. The sequenced DNA is TGTGCCAGCAGCTTGGAATTAGCGGGGGGGCCGGAGACCCAGTACTTC. Translated, this is CASSLELAGGPETQYF.